This TCR beta chain emerged from a study of control samples from healthy donors and cancer patients. The ends were cut back, 2 bases at V and 2 bases at J, with 9 bases in the middle. Germline CDR1 reads MGHRA; CDR2 reads YSYEKL. This CDR3 has 14 amino acids. Assay used: immunoSEQ multiplex PCR; TCRdb lists only in-frame clones, some missing. This sample has under 95,000 clones, with 75% to 90% found just once. This clone is a singleton in its sample. This TCR derives from a man aged 50-59 years in good health. The V and J genes are TRBV4-1 and TRBJ2-5; tentatively, D is TRBD2 (6 bases). The sample consisted of blood. The CDR3 loop reads CASSQLGTQETQYF. Here the CDR3 DNA reads TGCGCCAGCAGCCAACTCGGGACTCAAGAGACCCAGTACTTC.